This TCR beta chain was documented in a study of spatial heterogeneity in lung cancer. V was clipped by 6 bases and J by 3 bases; unmatched bases: 5. This CDR3 comprises 14 residues. Via MiXCR, TCRdb re-called the 5' RACE reads, giving one row per CDR3 protein. The sample lists approximately 4,900 distinct CDR3 sequences, less than 40% occurring once. Regarding the study as a whole: Tumoral mutation counts were tracked by counts of expanded intratumoral alpha and beta TCRs.

With regard to this clonotype: Antigen unknown.

Time point defined: sample taken at primary tumor resection. The source of this sequence is a male donor with early-stage non-small cell lung cancer. The J gene is TRBJ2-5, the V gene TRBV12-3 or TRBV12-4; 9 bases align to TRBD1. Sequenced material: lung tumor tissue, taken at surgery. CDR3 coding DNA: TGTGCCAGCAGGGACAGGGGAGTTAAAGAGACCCAGTACTTC. It encodes CASRDRGVKETQYF.